Following are 30 T cell receptor beta chains from one sample sequenced in a study of T cell responses to AZD1222 COVID-19 vaccine. The repertoire was sequenced with immunoSEQ multiplex PCR; TCRdb's copy has only in-frame clones and lacks some. The table has roughly 69,000 clones, over 70% seen once. The sequencing used peripheral blood, collected 28 days after the second AZD1222 dose. The source is an adult who received the AZD1222 COVID-19 vaccine.

This chain joins TRBV6-6 and TRBJ1-1; D might be TRBD1 (6 bases). The CDR3 runs 18 residues. The germline V and J ends were trimmed by 7 bases and 3 bases, with 27 bases remaining between them. CDR1 is MNHNY and CDR2 is SVGAGI in the germline V gene (reference sequence). CDR3 DNA sequence: TGTGCCAGCACTCGTAGAACGAGTAACAGGGCGGTTGACACTGAAGCTTTCTTT. It codes for CASTRRTSNRAVDTEAFF.

The chain is built from TRBV5-1 and TRBJ2-3; the match to TRBD1 covers 7 bases. Trimming took 1 base from V and 3 from J; bases not matched to a gene: 5. CDR3 size: 15 residues. CDR1 and CDR2 from the germline V gene are SGHRS and YFSETQ. CDR3 DNA: TGCGCCAGCAGCTTGTCGACAGGGCCGACAGATACGCAGTATTTT. This sequence encodes CASSLSTGPTDTQYF.

V is TRBV7-2 and J is TRBJ2-7; D is unresolved. Trimming cost V 1 base and J 3 bases, with 19 bases left between them. Germline loops: CDR1 SGHTA, CDR2 FQGNSA. The CDR3 extends over 17 amino acids. CDR3: CASSLVDRKLFDYEQYF. The DNA for the CDR3 is TGTGCCAGCAGCTTAGTGGATAGAAAACTTTTCGACTACGAGCAGTACTTC.

The sample holds one count of this clone. The rearrangement joins TRBV6-5 to TRBJ1-5; 7 bases line up with TRBD1. This CDR3 has 13 amino acids. The trim removed 6 bases at V and 2 bases at J, leaving 1 base unmatched. CDR1 and CDR2 (germline): MNHEY, SVGAGI. CDR3 sequence reads: CASSTGGNQPQHF. CDR3 DNA: TGTGCCAGCAGCACAGGGGGCAATCAGCCCCAGCATTTT.

This clone showed up just once. The V and J genes are TRBV6-5 and TRBJ1-1; TRBD1 is a possible D gene (5 bases). The length of the CDR3 is 16 residues. Germline V gene data show CDR1 as MNHEY and CDR2 as SVGAGI. V was shortened by 0 bases and J by 5 bases, with 16 bases between the two germline ends. The CDR3 loop reads CASSYSKQGTRTEAFF. The CDR3 DNA sequence: TGTGCCAGCAGTTACTCGAAGCAGGGCACGCGAACTGAAGCTTTCTTT.

This clone has just one count. The gene calls are TRBV10-1 and TRBJ1-5, with a weak D call TRBD1 (5 bases). Germline V CDR1 and CDR2: WNHNN, SYGVQD (reference sequence). CDR3 length equals 16 residues. Trimming took off 0 bases at V and 1 base at J, with 10 bases between the two ends. Here the CDR3 reads CASSESARDSNQPQHF. In DNA form, the CDR3 reads TGCGCCAGCAGTGAGTCCGCTCGGGACAGCAATCAGCCCCAGCATTTT.

This clone was counted a few times. The CDR3: CASSPQGQRTEAFF. CDR3 nucleotide sequence: TGTGCCAGCTCACCACAGGGGCAGAGGACTGAAGCTTTCTTT. This chain uses TRBV18 with TRBJ1-1, with D tentatively TRBD1 (5 bases). Germline lookup yields CDR1 KGHSH and CDR2 LQKENI. CDR3 length: 14 amino acids. V shed 1 base and J shed 5 bases, with 11 bases lying between them.

The V and J genes are TRBV13 and TRBJ2-3; D is unclear. Germline values: CDR1 PRHDT, CDR2 FYEKMQ (reference sequence). The CDR3 spans 13 residues. Deletions cut 5 bases from V and 8 bases from J, with 14 bases between. As DNA, the CDR3 is TGTGCCAGCAGCCCCCCCGAGGTCCCTACGCAGTATTTT. It translates to CASSPPEVPTQYF.

This chain connects TRBV20-1 to TRBJ2-3, with 8 positions matching TRBD2. V lost 6 bases, J lost 10 bases, and 6 bases stayed unmatched. Germline loops: CDR1 DFQATT, CDR2 SNEGSKA (reference sequence). The CDR3 totals 11 residues. CDR3 DNA: TGCAGTGCAGGACTAGCCGGAGCGCAGTATTTT. It encodes CSAGLAGAQYF.

This sequence joins TRBV7-9 and TRBJ1-1, with no clear D. The CDR3 covers 13 residues. V was trimmed by 5 bases and J by 4 bases, leaving 11 bases between them. Germline lookup yields CDR1 SEHNR and CDR2 FQNEAQ (reference sequence). CDR3 coding DNA: TGTGCCAGCAGCCCCCCCCTGGGCACTGAAGCTTTCTTT. Translation: CASSPPLGTEAFF.

In this sample, this clone turned up once. The chain has TRBV18 and TRBJ2-1; possibly TRBD1 for D (6 bases). The V end was cut by 4 bases, the J end by 15 bases, with 13 bases between. Germline CDR1 and CDR2: KGHSH and LQKENI. This CDR3 has 11 residues. CDR3 amino acids: CASSQQGGVFF. The DNA for the CDR3 is TGTGCCAGCTCACAACAGGGTGGCGTGTTCTTC.

This clone has a handful of counts. The genes are TRBV5-1 and TRBJ2-5; D is perhaps TRBD2 (6 bases). Germline CDR1 reads SGHRS; CDR2 reads YFSETQ. V was trimmed by 4 bases and J by 5 bases, leaving 21 bases between them. CDR3 size: 16 residues. Here the CDR3 reads CASSGTATGVWETQYF. For the CDR3, the DNA is TGCGCCAGCAGCGGTACAGCGACGGGGGTGTGGGAGACCCAGTACTTC.

V usage is TRBV24-1 and J usage is TRBJ2-1, with TRBD2 matching over 15 bases. With 4 bases clipped from V and 2 bases from J, the junction kept 2 bases outside the gene matches. This CDR3 is built from 17 residues. CDR1 is KGHDR and CDR2 is SFDVKD in the germline V gene. CDR3 bases: TGTGCCACCAGTGAACGGACTAGCGGGGGGGCCTACAATGAGCAGTTCTTC. It yields the protein CATSERTSGGAYNEQFF.

This sequence joins TRBV19 and TRBJ1-2, with D tentatively TRBD1 (5 bases). V was cut by 4 bases and J by 3 bases, with 9 bases left in between. The CDR3 has 13 amino acids. Looked up from germline, CDR1 is LNHDA and CDR2 is SQIVND (reference sequence). The CDR3 loop reads CASSTRDDYGYTF. CDR3 DNA: TGTGCCAGTAGTACCAGGGACGACTATGGCTACACCTTC.

The V gene is TRBV28, the J gene TRBJ1-6; no clear D. V shed 3 bases and J shed 8 bases, with 5 bases lying between them. The CDR3 spans 12 residues. Germline loops: CDR1 MDHEN, CDR2 SYDVKM. The CDR3 is CASSLTYSPLHF. The CDR3 DNA sequence: TGTGCCAGCAGTTTGACTTATTCACCCCTCCACTTT.

The rearrangement joins TRBV5-1 to TRBJ2-3, with D perhaps matching TRBD2 (5 bases). This CDR3 has 15 residues. With 0 bases removed from V and 2 bases from J, the gap between germline ends came to 10 bases. Germline V gene sequence: CDR1 SGHRS, CDR2 YFSETQ. The CDR3 sequence: CASSLGTPDTDTQYF. CDR3 bases: TGCGCCAGCAGCTTGGGGACTCCAGACACAGATACGCAGTATTTT.

This chain connects TRBV14 to TRBJ2-1, with D maybe TRBD1 (6 bases). Germline CDR1 reads SGHDN; CDR2 reads FVKESK. CDR3 length: 13 residues. The V gene lost 0 bases and the J gene lost 9 bases, with 9 bases spanning the gap. The CDR3 loop reads CASSQDLQGEQFF. The CDR3 DNA sequence: TGTGCCAGCAGCCAAGATCTACAGGGTGAGCAGTTCTTC.

The rearrangement links TRBV9 to TRBJ2-2, with 8 bases aligning to TRBD2. V shed 1 base and J 5 bases; nucleotides not matched to a gene: 7. Germline V CDR1 and CDR2: SGDLS, YYNGEE. The CDR3 totals 16 residues. The CDR3 protein is CASSVRPSGGTGELFF. CDR3 nucleotide sequence: TGTGCCAGCAGCGTACGACCAAGCGGGGGAACCGGGGAGCTGTTTTTT.

CDR3 sequence reads: CASSQLQGGSYNSPLHF. Here the CDR3 DNA reads TGCGCCAGCAGCCAATTACAGGGGGGATCCTATAATTCACCCCTCCACTTT. This chain uses TRBV4-1 with TRBJ1-6, with 8 bases lining up with TRBD1. V shed 2 bases, J shed 1 base, and the junction held 4 bases outside the gene matches. The germline gives CDR1 MGHRA, CDR2 YSYEKL. The CDR3 is made up of 17 amino acids.

This chain links TRBV9 with TRBJ1-6; no reliable D call. Germline V gene sequence: CDR1 SGDLS, CDR2 YYNGEE. The CDR3 is 17 amino acids. V lost 1 base, J lost 0 bases, and 11 bases lay in between. CDR3 DNA sequence: TGTGCCAGCAGCGTACTGGCAGATAGCTCCTATAATTCACCCCTCCACTTT. Translation: CASSVLADSSYNSPLHF.

This clone occurred once. This rearrangement joins TRBV13 to TRBJ2-3, with 7 bases that match TRBD2. The CDR3 is 15 residues long. CDR1 and CDR2 (germline): PRHDT, FYEKMQ (reference sequence). Germline trimming cut 0 bases from V and 2 bases from J; bases unmatched to any gene: 2. The CDR3 is CASSLGSGVTDTQYF. The CDR3 DNA reads as TGTGCCAGCAGCTTAGGAAGCGGGGTCACAGATACGCAGTATTTT. Full variable domain (outside the CDR3, taken from reference TRBV13 and TRBJ2-3): AAGVIQSPRHLIKEKRETATLKCYPIPRHDTVYWYQQGPGQDPQFLISFYEKMQSDKGSIPDRFSAQQFSDYHSELNMSSLELGDSALYFCASSLGSGVTDTQYFGPGTRLTVL.

The chain combines TRBV7-2 with TRBJ1-2, with D possibly TRBD1 on 6 matching bases. Germline CDR1 is SGHTA and CDR2 is FQGNSA. V lost 3 bases, J lost 1 base, and 9 bases lay in between. This CDR3 is built from 14 residues. CDR3 amino acids: CASSLGGLNYGYTF. Written as DNA, the CDR3 is TGTGCCAGCAGCTTGGGGGGGCTTAACTATGGCTACACCTTC.

The genes are TRBV19 and TRBJ1-1; D possibly corresponds to TRBD1 (5 bases). This CDR3 contains 16 residues. Germline CDR1 LNHDA, CDR2 SQIVND (reference sequence). With 11 bases removed from V and 3 bases from J, the gap between germline ends came to 25 bases. Written as DNA, the CDR3 is TGTGCCCTGAGAAACCCCACCTCGAGGGGTTACACTGAAGCTTTCTTT. Protein: CALRNPTSRGYTEAFF.

This chain connects TRBV10-3 to TRBJ1-2; no clear D gene. V lost 2 bases and J lost 0, with 13 bases in between. Germline loops: CDR1 ENHRY, CDR2 SYGVKD. There are 16 residues in the CDR3. DNA of the CDR3: TGTGCCATCAGTGAGAGCGGGAGGAAAACTAACTATGGCTACACCTTC. Encoded protein: CAISESGRKTNYGYTF.

The chain recombines TRBV3-1 (or the pseudogene TRBV3-2) with TRBJ1-5; D uncertain. The ends were cut back, 4 bases at V and 1 base at J, with 8 bases in the middle. The V gene's germline CDR1 is LGHDT and CDR2 YNNKEL (reference sequence). The CDR3 sequence is 14 residues long. The CDR3 protein is CASSLGQSNQPQHF. In nucleotides, the CDR3 is TGTGCCAGCAGCCTCGGCCAGAGCAATCAGCCCCAGCATTTT.

The chain couples TRBV21-1 to TRBJ2-4. TRBV21-1 represents a pseudogene. The CDR3 runs 17 residues. CDR3 region: CANSTRIATAKKNIQYF. In DNA form, the CDR3 reads TGTGCCAACAGTACGAGGATAGCTACAGCAAAGAAAAACATTCAGTACTTC.

The J gene is TRBJ2-7, the V gene TRBV2, with D perhaps matching TRBD1 (5 bases). Per the germline V gene, CDR1 is SNHLY and CDR2 is FYNNEI. Trimming stripped 6 bases from V and 4 bases from J, with 10 bases between. This CDR3 has 12 amino acids. The CDR3 DNA sequence: TGTGCCAGCAGCATCGACAGTTACGAGCAGTACTTC. As protein: CASSIDSYEQYF.

The chain employs TRBV29-1 and TRBJ2-7; D ambiguous. The CDR3 totals 13 residues. CDR1 is SQVTM and CDR2 is ANQGSEA in the germline V gene. The V gene lost 7 bases and the J gene lost 5 bases, with 18 bases spanning the gap. CDR3 nucleotide sequence: TGCAGCGCCGTCGAAGGATTTTGGGACGAGCAGTACTTC. Its translation: CSAVEGFWDEQYF.

This clone was found once. The DNA for the CDR3 is TGTGCCAGCAGTGGATCAGTTTATTCACCCCTCCACTTT. Protein product: CASSGSVYSPLHF. The chain links TRBV2 to TRBJ1-6; no clear D gene. The CDR3 consists of 13 residues. V lost 4 bases and J 8 bases, leaving 9 bases between the germline ends. Germline CDR1 reads SNHLY; CDR2 reads FYNNEI.

The chain recombines TRBV6-6 with TRBJ1-2, with D possibly TRBD1 on 5 matching bases. The germline gives CDR1 MNHNY, CDR2 SVGAGI (reference sequence). The CDR3 sequence is 16 residues long. V lost 5 bases, J lost 1 base, and 17 bases lay in between. The CDR3 DNA follows: TGTGCCAGCAGTGCACCACCGGGACTGATTAACTATGGCTACACCTTC. It specifies CASSAPPGLINYGYTF.